This T cell receptor beta chain came from a study of OX40 agonist ivuxolimab in advanced cancers. Background on the study: Patients assigned to dose escalation were diagnosed with hepatocellular carcinoma, melanoma, renal cell or head and neck cancer.

The CDR3 totals 15 residues. Germline V gene lookup returns CDR1 MNHNS and CDR2 SASEGT. Unmatched junction bases numbered 11, after V lost 9 bases and J lost 0 bases. Assay used: immunoSEQ multiplex PCR; TCRdb lists only in-frame clones, some missing. Among about 72,000 clones, roughly nine tenths were seen once, and the ten largest hold approximately 2.3%. Regarding this clone: Antigen unknown.

Study outcomes and limitations: There was clonal expansion of CD4+ and CD8+ blood T cells by week 6 at 0.1 to 3.0 mg/kg. The work left the antigen specificity of expanded peripheral T cells undetermined. In the 0.1-3.0 mg/kg groups, partial responders showed among the lowest expansion.

The chain uses TRBV6-1 and TRBJ2-7, with TRBD1 matching over 7 bases. The sequences come from CD4+ or CD8+ T cells sorted from blood, collected in a trial of the OX40 agonist ivuxolimab. This clonotype originated in an adult with an advanced solid tumor such as melanoma, head and neck, liver or kidney cancer. DNA for the CDR3: TGTGCCAGTCTCACCGGGACAGCACCCTCCTACGAGCAGTACTTC. Its translation: CASLTGTAPSYEQYF.